A selection of T cell receptor beta chains follows, all from one sample in a study of sequential checkpoint blockade in melanoma. Repertoires were generated with immunoSEQ multiplex PCR, while TCRdb's copy carries only in-frame clones and drops some. The repertoire holds over 15,000 clones, with approximately 57% as singletons. Source: CD8+ T cells sorted from blood (inferred from file names), taken from a patient given nivolumab and ipilimumab in sequence. These receptors came from a human donor with melanoma. Each CDR3 is given with its conserved first and last residue. D genes are given only for firm matches. Clone size appears in some rows only: once, few, many, or a class for an expanded clone.

d_gene	abundance	v_gene	j_gene	CDR3aa	CDR3nt
.	few	TRBV5-6	TRBJ1-4	CASSDYGSGWEKLFF	TGTGCCAGCAGTGATTATGGCAGCGGGTGGGAAAAACTGTTTTTT
.	.	TRBV2	TRBJ2-7	CASKGDSYEQYF	TGTGCCAGCAAGGGGGACTCCTACGAGCAGTACTTC
.	.	TRBV6-5	TRBJ2-1	CASRGEEYNEQFF	TGTGCCAGCAGAGGGGAGGAGTACAATGAGCAGTTCTTC
.	medium-sized	TRBV6-5	TRBJ1-4	CASSEQGIGNEKLFF	TGTGCCAGCAGCGAGCAGGGTATCGGAAATGAAAAACTGTTTTTT
TRBD1	.	TRBV7-9	TRBJ2-7	CASSQVPGQSYEQYF	TGCGCCAGCAGCCAAGTTCCGGGACAGTCCTACGAGCAGTACTTC
TRBD1	few	TRBV27	TRBJ1-5	CASSFSPGGYNQPQHF	TGTGCCAGCAGTTTCTCTCCAGGGGGCTACAATCAGCCCCAGCATTTT
TRBD2	.	TRBV4-1	TRBJ2-3	CASSQSAGGNYHTQYF	TGTGCCAGCAGCCAATCAGCGGGGGGGAATTATCATACGCAGTATTTT
.	.	TRBV10-1	TRBJ2-2	CASRDTNTGELFF	TGCGCCAGCAGGGACACCAACACCGGGGAGCTGTTTTTT
.	.	TRBV6-5	TRBJ1-2	CASSLSPYYGYTF	TGTGCCAGCAGTTTGAGTCCCTACTATGGCTACACCTTC
.	.	TRBV4-1	TRBJ2-1	CASSRAGDDEQFF	TGCGCCAGCAGCCGTGCGGGTGACGATGAGCAGTTCTTC
.	.	TRBV6-5	TRBJ2-1	CASTSARNEQFF	TGTGCCAGCACATCAGCGCGCAATGAGCAGTTCTTC
TRBD1	few	TRBV29-1	TRBJ2-3	CSVVRTGVTDTQYF	TGCAGCGTTGTTCGGACAGGGGTGACAGATACGCAGTATTTT
.	.	TRBV7-9	TRBJ1-4	CASSLSNTNEKLFF	TGTGCCAGCAGCTTATCAAATACTAATGAAAAACTGTTTTTT
.	.	TRBV28	TRBJ2-7	CASSESGGEQYF	TGTGCCAGCAGTGAGTCAGGAGGCGAGCAGTACTTC
TRBD2	.	TRBV5-4	TRBJ2-7	CASSFSGSMREQYF	TGTGCCAGCAGCTTTAGCGGGAGTATGCGCGAGCAGTACTTC
.	.	TRBV27	TRBJ1-2	CASSMVAGNGYTF	TGTGCCAGCAGTATGGTGGCAGGGAATGGCTACACCTTC
.	.	TRBV2	TRBJ1-4	CASSEAQVEKLFF	TGTGCCAGCAGTGAAGCACAAGTCGAAAAACTGTTTTTT
TRBD2	.	TRBV7-3	TRBJ2-3	CASSLLAGGRDTQYF	TGTGCCAGCAGCTTACTAGCGGGGGGGCGTGATACGCAGTATTTT
.	few	TRBV29-1	TRBJ2-1	CSVVRDRSRNEQFF	TGCAGCGTTGTGCGGGACCGTAGTCGCAATGAGCAGTTCTTC
TRBD2	.	TRBV11-2	TRBJ2-1	CASSPSDSGRKFF	TGTGCCAGCAGCCCGAGTGATTCCGGGAGGAAATTCTTC
.	.	TRBV19	TRBJ1-5	CASSAPQGFSNQPQHF	TGTGCCAGTAGTGCTCCCCAGGGCTTTAGCAATCAGCCCCAGCATTTT
.	few	TRBV4-2	TRBJ1-4	CASSQGRWLFF	TGTGCCAGCAGCCAAGGGAGGTGGCTGTTTTTT
.	.	TRBV5-1	TRBJ2-7	CASSPTGGQAYEQYF	TGCGCCAGCAGCCCCACCGGGGGGCAAGCCTACGAGCAGTACTTC
TRBD1	.	TRBV27	TRBJ1-1	CASGWGTGAAAFF	TGTGCCAGCGGGTGGGGGACAGGGGCTGCGGCTTTCTTT
TRBD1	.	TRBV9	TRBJ1-1	CASSDTGVTEAFF	TGTGCCAGCAGCGATACAGGGGTAACTGAAGCTTTCTTT
.	few	TRBV27	TRBJ2-1	CASSFAPLSGGGIQFF	TGTGCCAGCAGTTTTGCCCCATTAAGCGGCGGAGGTATCCAGTTCTTC
.	few	TRBV30	TRBJ1-1	CAWSLGVNTEAFF	TGTGCCTGGAGCTTAGGGGTAAACACTGAAGCTTTCTTT
.	.	TRBV7-9	TRBJ2-5	CAAIDRKETQYF	TGTGCTGCAATAGACAGAAAAGAGACCCAGTACTTC
TRBD1	few	TRBV7-9	TRBJ2-7	CASSFGQGSSYEQYF	TGTGCCAGCAGCTTTGGACAGGGGAGCTCCTACGAGCAGTACTTC
.	.	TRBV2	TRBJ2-7	CASSDAGGEQYF	TGTGCCAGCAGTGACGCAGGGGGGGAGCAGTACTTC
.	few	TRBV4-1	TRBJ2-7	CASSQSIYYEQYF	TGCGCCAGCAGCCAAAGCATCTACTACGAGCAGTACTTC
.	.	TRBV6-1	TRBJ1-1	CASSVSPGKDTEAFF	TGTGCCAGCAGTGTTTCTCCGGGGAAGGACACTGAAGCTTTCTTT
.	.	TRBV5-4	TRBJ1-2	CASSSHSPAGAASANYGYTF	TGTGCCAGCAGCTCGCACTCTCCTGCGGGGGCAGCCTCCGCTAACTATGGCTACACCTTC
.	few	TRBV4-1	TRBJ2-2	CASSGEPPGGAVF	TGCGCCAGCAGCGGTGAGCCCCCCGGGGGAGCTGTTTTT
TRBD2	.	TRBV4-1	TRBJ2-7	CASSQDPGGGRYEQYF	TGCGCCAGCAGCCAAGATCCCGGGGGGGGGCGGTACGAGCAGTACTTC
TRBD1	.	TRBV28	TRBJ1-2	CASSFPSLGQGRVGYTF	TGTGCCAGCAGTTTCCCGTCCTTGGGACAGGGGCGAGTTGGCTACACCTTC
TRBD2	.	TRBV6-5	TRBJ2-7	CASSYYGGSSYEQYF	TGTGCCAGCAGTTACTACGGGGGGAGCTCCTACGAGCAGTACTTC
.	.	TRBV11-2	TRBJ2-2	CASSSGSGELFF	TGTGCCAGCAGCTCGGGATCCGGGGAGCTGTTTTTT
.	.	TRBV5-4	TRBJ2-4	CASSEGPGGGLAKNIQYF	TGTGCCAGCAGCGAAGGACCCGGAGGTGGGTTAGCCAAAAACATTCAGTACTTC
TRBD2	.	TRBV2	TRBJ2-5	CASSVLAGEETQYF	TGTGCCAGCAGTGTGCTAGCGGGGGAAGAGACCCAGTACTTC
TRBD2	.	TRBV7-9	TRBJ2-1	CASSLTGGRAAPYNEQFF	TGTGCCAGCAGCTTAACTGGCGGGAGGGCAGCACCCTACAATGAGCAGTTCTTC
TRBD1	few	TRBV7-9	TRBJ1-1	CASSATGMGTEAFF	TGTGCCAGCAGTGCGACAGGGATGGGCACTGAAGCTTTCTTT
.	.	TRBV30	TRBJ1-1	CAWSVIGGPTEAFF	TGTGCCTGGAGTGTTATCGGGGGGCCCACTGAAGCTTTCTTT
TRBD2	.	TRBV27	TRBJ2-1	CASSLWSGRGNEQFF	TGTGCCAGCAGTTTATGGAGCGGGAGGGGCAATGAGCAGTTCTTC